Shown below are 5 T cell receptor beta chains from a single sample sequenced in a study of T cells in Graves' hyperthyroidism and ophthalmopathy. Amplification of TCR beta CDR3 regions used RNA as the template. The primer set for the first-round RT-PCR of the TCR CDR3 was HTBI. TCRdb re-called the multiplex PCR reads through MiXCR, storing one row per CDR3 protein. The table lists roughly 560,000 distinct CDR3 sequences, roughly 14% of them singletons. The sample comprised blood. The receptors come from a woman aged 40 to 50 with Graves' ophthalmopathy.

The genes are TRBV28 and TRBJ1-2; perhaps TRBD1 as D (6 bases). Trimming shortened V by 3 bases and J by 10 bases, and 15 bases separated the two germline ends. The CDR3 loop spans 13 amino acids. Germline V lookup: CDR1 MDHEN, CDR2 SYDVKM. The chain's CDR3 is CASSFGLQGVYTF. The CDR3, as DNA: TGTGCCAGCAGTTTTGGGCTACAGGGCGTCTACACCTTC.

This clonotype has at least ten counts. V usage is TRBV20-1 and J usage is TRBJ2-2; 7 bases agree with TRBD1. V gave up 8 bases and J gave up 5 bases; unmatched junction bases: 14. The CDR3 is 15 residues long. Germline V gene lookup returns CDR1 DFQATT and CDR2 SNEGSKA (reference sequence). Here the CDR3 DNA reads TGCAGTTGCCGGGCACAGGGGATTAGGACCGGGGAGCTGTTTTTT. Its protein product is CSCRAQGIRTGELFF.

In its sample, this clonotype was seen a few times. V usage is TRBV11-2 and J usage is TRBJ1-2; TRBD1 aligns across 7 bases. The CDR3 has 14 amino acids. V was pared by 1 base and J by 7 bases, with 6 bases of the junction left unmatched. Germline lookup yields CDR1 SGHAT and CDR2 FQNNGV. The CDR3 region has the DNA TGTGCCAGCAGCTTAGTGGAGGGGGCGCTTGGCTACACCTTC. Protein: CASSLVEGALGYTF.

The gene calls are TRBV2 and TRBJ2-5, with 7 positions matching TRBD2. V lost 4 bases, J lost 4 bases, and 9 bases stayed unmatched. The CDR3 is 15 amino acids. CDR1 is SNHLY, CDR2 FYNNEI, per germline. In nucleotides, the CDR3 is TGTGCCAGCAGTGGAGACCTACTAGCGTCAGAGACCCAGTACTTC. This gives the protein CASSGDLLASETQYF. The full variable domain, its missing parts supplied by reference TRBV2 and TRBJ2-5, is EPEVTQTPSHQVTQMGQEVILRCVPISNHLYFYWYRQILGQKVEFLVSFYNNEISEKSEIFDDQFSVERPDGSNFTLKIRSTKLEDSAMYFCASSGDLLASETQYFGPGTRLLVL.

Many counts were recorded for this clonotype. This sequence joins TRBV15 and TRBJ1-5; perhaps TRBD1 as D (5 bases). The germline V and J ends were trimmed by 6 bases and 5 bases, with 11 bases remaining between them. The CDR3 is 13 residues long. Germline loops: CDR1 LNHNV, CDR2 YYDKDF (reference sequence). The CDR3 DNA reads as TGTGCCACCAGGGGTTTGGGGGATCAGCCCCAGCATTTT. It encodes CATRGLGDQPQHF.